Listed below are T cell receptor beta chains from one sample, sequenced in a study of shared clonotypes between healthy human individuals. Data came from immunoSEQ multiplex PCR; TCRdb stores just in-frame clones and leaves some out. The sample holds about 2.4 million clones, 85% to 95% seen once. Input material: naive CD4+ T cells sorted from blood. All receptors come from a man between 18 and 35 years old in good health. The CDR3 runs from the conserved cysteine through the conserved F or W. D genes are given only for firm matches. Clone size is given for some rows only: seen once, a few or many times, or a class if the clone is expanded.

d_gene: NA; abundance: NA; len: 12; v_gene: TRBV10-3; j_gene: TRBJ2-7; CDR3nt: TGTGCCATCAGTGATCCACCCGTCGAGCAGTACTTC; CDR3aa: CAISDPPVEQYF
d_gene: NA; abundance: NA; len: 14; v_gene: TRBV7-2; j_gene: TRBJ1-4; CDR3nt: TGTGCCAGCAGCCTCGCAGGAACTCAAGAAAAACTGTTTTTT; CDR3aa: CASSLAGTQEKLFF
d_gene: TRBD1; abundance: NA; len: 15; v_gene: TRBV7-2; j_gene: TRBJ2-1; CDR3nt: TGTGCCAGCAGCCTGCCGGGACAGCCACATTATGAGCAGTTCTTC; CDR3aa: CASSLPGQPHYEQFF
d_gene: NA; abundance: NA; len: 16; v_gene: TRBV6-1; j_gene: TRBJ2-1; CDR3nt: TGTGCCAGCAGTGAAGCCCCCGGGAGCGGGTACAATGAGCAGTTCTTC; CDR3aa: CASSEAPGSGYNEQFF
d_gene: TRBD1; abundance: NA; len: 15; v_gene: TRBV19; j_gene: TRBJ1-1; CDR3nt: TGTGCCAGTAGTAGCAACGGACAGGGTAACACTGAAGCTTTCTTT; CDR3aa: CASSSNGQGNTEAFF
d_gene: TRBD2; abundance: NA; len: 16; v_gene: TRBV5-4; j_gene: TRBJ2-1; CDR3nt: TGTGCCAGCAGCTTGAAAGCGGGAGGGTTATACAATGAGCAGTTCTTC; CDR3aa: CASSLKAGGLYNEQFF
d_gene: TRBD1; abundance: NA; len: 18; v_gene: TRBV19; j_gene: TRBJ2-6; CDR3nt: TGTGCCAGTAGTATTTGGGGGACAGGGCGTTCTGGGGCCAACGTCCTGACTTTC; CDR3aa: CASSIWGTGRSGANVLTF
d_gene: NA; abundance: once; len: 15; v_gene: TRBV13; j_gene: TRBJ1-4; CDR3nt: TGTGCCAGCAGCTTGGGTACAGGGACTAATGAAAAACTGTTTTTT; CDR3aa: CASSLGTGTNEKLFF
d_gene: TRBD1; abundance: NA; len: 16; v_gene: TRBV29-1; j_gene: TRBJ2-5; CDR3nt: TGCAGCGTACTTCCCGGGACAGGGGGGTTTCAAGAGACCCAGTACTTC; CDR3aa: CSVLPGTGGFQETQYF
d_gene: TRBD1; abundance: NA; len: 15; v_gene: TRBV6-5; j_gene: TRBJ1-5; CDR3nt: TGTGCCAGCAGTTCGGGACAGCTTAGCAATCAGCCCCAGCATTTT; CDR3aa: CASSSGQLSNQPQHF
d_gene: NA; abundance: once; len: 13; v_gene: TRBV5-6; j_gene: TRBJ1-5; CDR3nt: TGTGCCAGCAGCTTATATAGCAATCAGCCCCAGCATTTT; CDR3aa: CASSLYSNQPQHF
d_gene: TRBD2; abundance: NA; len: 18; v_gene: TRBV7-8; j_gene: TRBJ2-1; CDR3nt: TGTGCCAGCAGCTTATCGGACGTAACTAGCGGGAGTGTCAATGAGCAGTTCTTC; CDR3aa: CASSLSDVTSGSVNEQFF
d_gene: NA; abundance: NA; len: 12; v_gene: TRBV30; j_gene: TRBJ2-1; CDR3nt: TGTGCCTGGAGTGACGGGGGAGGTGAGCAGTTCTTC; CDR3aa: CAWSDGGGEQFF
d_gene: NA; abundance: NA; len: 14; v_gene: TRBV7-3; j_gene: TRBJ1-1; CDR3nt: TGTGCCAGCAGCTTAACGGGGTGGGGGACTGAAGCTTTCTTT; CDR3aa: CASSLTGWGTEAFF
d_gene: NA; abundance: NA; len: 16; v_gene: TRBV19; j_gene: TRBJ2-3; CDR3nt: TGTGCCAGTAGTCCTCGACGGGCGGTAATCACAGATACGCAGTATTTT; CDR3aa: CASSPRRAVITDTQYF
d_gene: TRBD2; abundance: NA; len: 14; v_gene: TRBV4-1; j_gene: TRBJ2-5; CDR3nt: TGCGCCAGCAGCCAAACTAGGGGAGGGGAGACCCAGTACTTC; CDR3aa: CASSQTRGGETQYF
d_gene: TRBD1; abundance: NA; len: 14; v_gene: TRBV6-5; j_gene: TRBJ2-7; CDR3nt: TGTGCCAGCAGTTATGACAGGGTTGTAGGCGAGCAGTACTTC; CDR3aa: CASSYDRVVGEQYF
d_gene: NA; abundance: once; len: 15; v_gene: TRBV9; j_gene: TRBJ2-3; CDR3nt: TGTGCCAGCAGCGTGGGTGGGGCGAGCACAGATACGCAGTATTTT; CDR3aa: CASSVGGASTDTQYF
d_gene: NA; abundance: NA; len: 13; v_gene: TRBV5-1; j_gene: TRBJ1-4; CDR3nt: TGCGCCAGCAGCTTGATTGTTGACGGAGAACTGTTTTTT; CDR3aa: CASSLIVDGELFF
d_gene: NA; abundance: NA; len: 13; v_gene: TRBV27; j_gene: TRBJ2-7; CDR3nt: TGTGCCAGCAGTTTAATAGTGAACTACGAGCAGTACTTC; CDR3aa: CASSLIVNYEQYF
d_gene: TRBD1; abundance: NA; len: 17; v_gene: TRBV19; j_gene: TRBJ2-7; CDR3nt: TGTGCCAGTAGTATAGGTCCTACCCAGACAGGGGGCTACGAGCAGTACTTC; CDR3aa: CASSIGPTQTGGYEQYF
d_gene: NA; abundance: NA; len: 13; v_gene: TRBV11-2; j_gene: TRBJ1-1; CDR3nt: TGTGCCAGCAGCCTCGACATGAACACTGAAGCTTTCTTT; CDR3aa: CASSLDMNTEAFF
d_gene: TRBD1; abundance: NA; len: 14; v_gene: TRBV5-1; j_gene: TRBJ1-2; CDR3nt: TGCGCCAGCAGCTTCGGACAGGGGGGCTATGGCTACACCTTC; CDR3aa: CASSFGQGGYGYTF
d_gene: TRBD1; abundance: NA; len: 13; v_gene: TRBV6-1; j_gene: TRBJ1-1; CDR3nt: TGTGCCAGCAGGCCTACAGGGGGCACTGAAGCTTTCTTT; CDR3aa: CASRPTGGTEAFF
d_gene: NA; abundance: NA; len: 16; v_gene: TRBV27; j_gene: TRBJ2-2; CDR3nt: TGTGCCAGCAGTTTAAGACCTACCGGGTGGTCCGGGGAGCTGTTTTTT; CDR3aa: CASSLRPTGWSGELFF
d_gene: TRBD1; abundance: NA; len: 13; v_gene: TRBV6-1; j_gene: TRBJ2-7; CDR3nt: TGTGCCAGCCCGGGGACAGGGATTTCCGAGCAGTACTTC; CDR3aa: CASPGTGISEQYF
d_gene: NA; abundance: NA; len: 18; v_gene: TRBV7-9; j_gene: TRBJ2-7; CDR3nt: TGTGCCAGCAGCTTAGCGCTCCCGGGGGGACACAGCTCCTACGAGCAGTACTTC; CDR3aa: CASSLALPGGHSSYEQYF
d_gene: TRBD2; abundance: NA; len: 15; v_gene: TRBV19; j_gene: TRBJ2-7; CDR3nt: TGTGCCAGTAGTAGTCAAGCGGGGGGCCTGGGGGAGCAGTACTTC; CDR3aa: CASSSQAGGLGEQYF
d_gene: NA; abundance: few; len: 11; v_gene: TRBV29-1; j_gene: TRBJ1-2; CDR3nt: TGCAGCGTTTCAGGGATCTATGGCTACACCTTC; CDR3aa: CSVSGIYGYTF
d_gene: TRBD1; abundance: NA; len: 18; v_gene: TRBV9; j_gene: TRBJ2-6; CDR3nt: TGTGCCAGCAGGTCCCTATATGGCAGGGGGCCTGGGGCCAACGTCCTGACTTTC; CDR3aa: CASRSLYGRGPGANVLTF
d_gene: NA; abundance: NA; len: 15; v_gene: TRBV28; j_gene: TRBJ1-4; CDR3nt: TGTGCCAGCCAAAAATCCGGGGCAACTAATGAAAAACTGTTTTTT; CDR3aa: CASQKSGATNEKLFF
d_gene: NA; abundance: NA; len: 11; v_gene: TRBV7-9; j_gene: TRBJ1-1; CDR3nt: TGTGCCAGCAGCTTCGGAGGATCGGCTTTCTTT; CDR3aa: CASSFGGSAFF
d_gene: NA; abundance: NA; len: 12; v_gene: TRBV5-6; j_gene: TRBJ2-5; CDR3nt: TGTGCCAGCAGCTTCGGGATGGAGACCCAGTACTTC; CDR3aa: CASSFGMETQYF
d_gene: TRBD2; abundance: NA; len: 16; v_gene: TRBV2; j_gene: TRBJ2-1; CDR3nt: TGTGCCAGCAGTGAAGGAAGCGGGGGGTTTTACAATGAGCAGTTCTTC; CDR3aa: CASSEGSGGFYNEQFF
d_gene: TRBD1; abundance: NA; len: 14; v_gene: TRBV9; j_gene: TRBJ2-5; CDR3nt: TGTGCCAGCAGCGCCGACAGGGGCGGAGAGACCCAGTACTTC; CDR3aa: CASSADRGGETQYF
d_gene: NA; abundance: NA; len: 13; v_gene: TRBV5-5; j_gene: TRBJ2-6; CDR3nt: TGTGCCAGCAGCTTGGCTGGGGCCAACGTCCTGACTTTC; CDR3aa: CASSLAGANVLTF
d_gene: NA; abundance: once; len: 14; v_gene: TRBV4-2; j_gene: TRBJ2-7; CDR3nt: TGTGCCAGCAGCCGCTCAGGGGGGAGCTACGAGCAGTACTTC; CDR3aa: CASSRSGGSYEQYF
d_gene: TRBD1; abundance: NA; len: 15; v_gene: TRBV7-9; j_gene: TRBJ1-2; CDR3nt: TGTGCCAGCAGCTCCATACCAGGGGGCGCGGGTGGCTACACCTTC; CDR3aa: CASSSIPGGAGGYTF
d_gene: NA; abundance: NA; len: 13; v_gene: TRBV19; j_gene: TRBJ1-1; CDR3nt: TGTGCCAGTAACCAACCGCTGAACACTGAAGCTTTCTTT; CDR3aa: CASNQPLNTEAFF